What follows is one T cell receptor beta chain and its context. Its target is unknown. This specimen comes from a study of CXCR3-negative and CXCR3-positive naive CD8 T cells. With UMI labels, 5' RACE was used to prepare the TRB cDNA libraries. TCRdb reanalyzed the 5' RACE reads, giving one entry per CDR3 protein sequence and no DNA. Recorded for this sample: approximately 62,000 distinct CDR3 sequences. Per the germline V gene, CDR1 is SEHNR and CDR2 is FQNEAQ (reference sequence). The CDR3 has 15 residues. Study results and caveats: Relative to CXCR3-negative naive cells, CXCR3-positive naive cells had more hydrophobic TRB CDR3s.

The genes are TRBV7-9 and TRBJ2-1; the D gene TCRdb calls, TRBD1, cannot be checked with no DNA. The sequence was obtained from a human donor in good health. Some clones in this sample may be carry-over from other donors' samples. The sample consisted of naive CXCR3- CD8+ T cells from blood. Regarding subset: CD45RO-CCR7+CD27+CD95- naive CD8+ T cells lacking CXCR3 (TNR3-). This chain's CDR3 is CASSLIGGEDNEQFF. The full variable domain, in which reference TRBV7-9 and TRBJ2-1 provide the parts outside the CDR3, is DTGVSQNPRHKITKRGQNVTFRCDPISEHNRLYWYRQTLGQGPEFLTYFQNEAQLEKSRLLSDRFSAERPKGSFSTLEIQRTEQGDSAMYLCASSLIGGEDNEQFFGPGTRLTVL.